This T cell receptor (beta chain) was sequenced for a study of blood T cell repertoires in COVID-19. Germline V gene lookup returns CDR1 KGHSH and CDR2 LQKENI. The CDR3 covers 13 residues. The V end was cut by 4 bases, the J end by 11 bases, with 17 bases between. The assay was immunoSEQ multiplex PCR, and TCRdb's table has in-frame clones only and misses some. This sample yields 200,000 to 250,000 clones, of which roughly four fifths are seen a single time; 3% to 4% belongs to the top ten. The chain has TRBV18 and TRBJ1-1; a weak D match, TRBD1 (6 bases). Material: peripheral blood. The receptor was derived from a woman aged 18-29 years with acute or convalescent COVID-19. In nucleotides, the CDR3 is TGTGCCAGCTCACACGCCGGGACACCTGGTGCTTTCTTT. Translated, it gives CASSHAGTPGAFF.